These 12 T cell receptor beta chains share one sample of origin, sequenced in a study of blood T cell repertoires in COVID-19 (dated by TCRdb to between 2020 and 2021). The library was obtained by the immunoSEQ multiplex PCR assay. Drawn from immuneACCESS, this table holds only the in-frame rearrangements with V and J called that TCRdb kept. Clones are partly lost; checked studies trace under half to an unresolved V gene and leave the rest unexplained. Here the sample has about 140,000 clones; 60% to 80% occur a single time. In total, the top ten clones hold approximately 9.4% of the sample. The sequencing input was peripheral blood. These receptors originate from a woman between 45 and 60 years old with active or convalescent COVID-19.

This rearrangement joins TRBV11-1 to TRBJ1-1, with 8 bases matching TRBD1. V dropped 4 bases and J dropped 1; count of bases not matched to a gene: 2. The CDR3 extends over 14 amino acids. Germline values: CDR1 SGHAT, CDR2 FQDESV (reference sequence). CDR3 sequence: CASSYGTGNTEAFF. The DNA of the CDR3 is TGTGCCAGCAGCTACGGGACAGGGAACACTGAAGCTTTCTTT.

The chain has TRBV27 and TRBJ2-7; 8 nucleotides match TRBD1. CDR1 and CDR2 (germline): MNHEY, SMNVEV (reference sequence). The CDR3 extends over 14 amino acids. The J segment lost 6 bases and the V segment lost 6 bases, leaving 10 bases of the junction unmatched. The CDR3 sequence is CASRFRDRITEQYF. The CDR3 DNA reads as TGTGCCAGCAGATTCCGGGACAGGATAACCGAGCAGTACTTC.

The CDR3 protein is CASSQEGRGRSPLHF. The CDR3 nucleotides read TGCGCCAGCAGCCAAGAGGGGAGAGGAAGGTCACCCCTCCACTTT. The chain uses TRBV4-3 and TRBJ1-6; D is undetermined. The length of the CDR3 is 15 residues. CDR1 and CDR2 (germline): LGHNA, YSLEER. Trimming took off 0 bases at V and 10 bases at J, with 13 bases between the two ends.

The chain's CDR3 is CASSPTGTAYEAFF. CDR3 DNA sequence: TGTGCCAGCTCACCAACCGGGACAGCGTATGAAGCTTTCTTT. The chain has TRBV18 and TRBJ1-1; TRBD1 matches at 7 bases. There are 14 residues in the CDR3. The germline gives CDR1 KGHSH, CDR2 LQKENI. After removal of 2 bases from V and 7 bases from J, the junction contained 7 bases not matched to a gene. The full variable domain, with the rest looked up from reference TRBV18 and TRBJ1-1, is NAGVMQNPRHLVRRRGQEARLRCSPMKGHSHVYWYRQLPEEGLKFMVYLQKENIIDESGMPKERFSAEFPKEGPSILRIQQVVRGDSAAYFCASSPTGTAYEAFFGQGTRLTVV.

The genes are TRBV11-2 and TRBJ1-1, with TRBD1 as a possible D gene (6 bases). The CDR3 is 15 residues long. Per germline, CDR1 SGHAT and CDR2 FQNNGV. Trimming cost V 3 bases and J 6 bases, with 17 bases left between them. CDR3: CASSFLQGDGAEAFF. Here the CDR3 DNA reads TGTGCCAGCAGCTTCCTACAGGGTGATGGCGCTGAAGCTTTCTTT.

This chain uses TRBV11-2 with TRBJ2-3, with D unclear. CDR1 and CDR2 (germline): SGHAT, FQNNGV. Deletions cut 1 base from V and 2 bases from J, with 7 bases between. The CDR3 totals 14 residues. CDR3 DNA sequence: TGTGCCAGCAGCTTAGGGGCCCTCACAGATACGCAGTATTTT. This gives the protein CASSLGALTDTQYF.

V is TRBV5-1 and J is TRBJ1-1; D gene unclear. Germline V CDR1 and CDR2: SGHRS, YFSETQ. Trimming took off 0 bases at V and 1 base at J, with 10 bases between the two ends. The CDR3 is 15 amino acids. For the CDR3, the DNA is TGCGCCAGCAGCTTGGCCGGTGCGGAGAACACTGAAGCTTTCTTT. Amino acids: CASSLAGAENTEAFF.

The V call is TRBV7-6, the J call TRBJ1-4; D unresolved. V was trimmed by 5 bases and J by 4 bases, leaving 14 bases between them. Germline loops: CDR1 SGHVS, CDR2 FNYEAQ. There are 15 residues in the CDR3. The CDR3 sequence: CASSLVAGFNEKLFF. Here the CDR3 DNA reads TGTGCCAGCAGCCTAGTCGCGGGGTTTAATGAAAAACTGTTTTTT. The variable domain in full, with the rest retrieved from reference TRBV7-6 and TRBJ1-4, is GAGVSQSPRYKVTKRGQDVALRCDPISGHVSLYWYRQALGQGPEFLTYFNYEAQQDKSGLPNDRFSAERPEGSISTLTIQRTEQRDSAMYRCASSLVAGFNEKLFFGSGTQLSVL.

V usage is TRBV7-2 and J usage is TRBJ2-7; TRBD2 agrees at 11 bases. With V trimmed by 5 bases and J by 6 bases, 6 bases remained unmatched. Germline assignment: CDR1 SGHTA and CDR2 FQGNSA. This CDR3 is 14 amino acids long. The CDR3 coding sequence is TGTGCCAGCAGCCTAACTAGCGGGAGTACCGAGCAGTACTTC. Encoded protein: CASSLTSGSTEQYF.

The rearrangement links TRBV4-2 to TRBJ2-3; 7 bases are shared with TRBD1. Trimming at V came to 3 bases and at J to 0 bases, leaving 6 bases not matched to a gene. CDR1 LGHNA and CDR2 YNFKEQ come from the germline V gene. This CDR3 is 16 amino acids long. The CDR3 sequence: CASSQESGGSTDTQYF. The CDR3, as DNA: TGTGCCAGCAGCCAGGAATCAGGGGGTAGCACAGATACGCAGTATTTT.

This clone has just a few counts. The V gene is TRBV30, the J gene TRBJ1-6; 9 nucleotides agree with TRBD1. This CDR3 spans 15 amino acids. J gave up 8 bases and V 3 bases, and 8 bases lay outside the gene matches. The germline V gene encodes CDR1 GTSNPN and CDR2 SVGIG (reference sequence). The CDR3 reads CAWSTGGGLDSPLHF. The CDR3, as DNA: TGTGCCTGGAGCACAGGGGGCGGGTTAGATTCACCCCTCCACTTT.

The rearrangement links TRBV7-9 to TRBJ2-5; 12 bases align to TRBD2. The CDR3 contains 16 residues. Trimming cost V 7 bases and J 6 bases; bases outside gene matches: 12. Germline V CDR1 and CDR2: SEHNR, FQNEAQ (reference sequence). The CDR3 protein is CASTLPGLAGVQTQYF. The CDR3 DNA reads TGTGCCAGCACCCTTCCGGGACTAGCGGGTGTACAGACCCAGTACTTC. Variable domain in full (rest from reference TRBV7-9 and TRBJ2-5): DTGVSQNPRHKITKRGQNVTFRCDPISEHNRLYWYRQTLGQGPEFLTYFQNEAQLEKSRLLSDRFSAERPKGSFSTLEIQRTEQGDSAMYLCASTLPGLAGVQTQYFGPGTRLLVL.